This T cell receptor beta chain was found in a study of T-cell reconstitution after alpha-beta-depleted transplantation in children. Unique molecular identifiers tagged the TCRbeta library. TCRdb fed the PCR reads into MiXCR, producing one record per CDR3 protein. The profile shows 700,000 to 950,000 distinct CDR3 sequences, approximately 15% of them singletons. Germline V gives CDR1 SGDLS, CDR2 YYNGEE. The CDR3 runs 14 residues. The V end was cut by 5 bases, the J end by 4 bases, with 15 bases between. The specimen was PBMCs, mostly from graft donor cells, collected 360 days after TCRalphabeta/CD19-depleted stem cell transplant. This clonotype originated in a male patient younger than 18 who had a stem cell transplant for acute lymphoblastic leukemia, so the T cells may come from the graft donor. The J gene is TRBJ1-2, the V gene TRBV9; TRBD1 is a possible D gene (5 bases). CDR3 nucleotides: TGTGCCAGCAGGGATCACAGGCGCCGCTATGGCTACACCTTC. It translates to CASRDHRRRYGYTF.